This entry concerns a single T cell receptor beta chain. What it binds is not known. Both about-4-week and about-12-week second-dose recipients were combined. This entry is derived from a study of T cell responses to AZD1222 COVID-19 vaccine. General observations from the study: Of spike-specific TCRs, nearly half reportedly target regions left unmutated in variants. Donors, mostly white British, included more females; clonal diversity was possibly underestimated. Elevations in Spike-specific TCR breadth and depth followed administration of two AZD1222 doses.

Assay: immunoSEQ multiplex PCR; the TCRdb copy retains only in-frame clones and omits some. The sample shows approximately 150,000 clones, roughly 90% of them seen only once. Germline CDR1 is PRHDT and CDR2 is FYEKMQ (reference sequence). CDR3 length equals 16 residues. Unmatched junction bases numbered 8, after V lost 3 bases and J lost 8 bases. This TCR derives from an adult who received the AZD1222 COVID-19 vaccine. The sequences come from peripheral blood, collected 28 days after the second AZD1222 dose. The genes are TRBV13 and TRBJ1-6; TRBD1 agrees at 9 bases. CDR3 amino acids: CASSLDRGKTDSPLHF. The CDR3 coding sequence is TGTGCCAGCAGCTTGGACAGGGGAAAGACAGATTCACCCCTCCACTTT.